One sample yielded the 32 T cell receptor beta chains listed below, sequenced in a study of T cells after yellow fever vaccination. TCRdb analysed the 5' RACE reads with MiXCR anew, one entry per CDR3 protein. The repertoire holds about 550,000 distinct CDR3 sequences, with less than 20% as singletons. Sample: PBMCs, taken 15 days after the yellow fever booster vaccination. The receptors come from a young man who received the YFV17D yellow fever vaccine.

This clonotype was detected only a few times. The CDR3 protein is CASSLERVAGAVETQYF. The CDR3 coding sequence is TGCGCCAGCAGCCTTGAGCGGGTTGCGGGAGCGGTTGAGACCCAGTACTTC. The rearrangement joins TRBV5-1 to TRBJ2-5; 7 bases agree with TRBD2. This CDR3 has 17 amino acids. Losses at the gene ends were 4 bases for V and 5 bases for J; bases not matched to a gene: 17. Germline assignment: CDR1 SGHRS and CDR2 YFSETQ.

This clonotype was counted many times. The gene calls are TRBV20-1 and TRBJ2-1, with D perhaps assigned TRBD1 or TRBD2 (5 bases each). Germline lookup yields CDR1 DFQATT and CDR2 SNEGSKA (reference sequence). The CDR3 has 14 residues. The CDR3, as DNA: TGCAGCACCTTCGGGGCTTACTCCTACAATGAGCAGTTCTTC. Translating it yields CSTFGAYSYNEQFF.

The chain has TRBV10-3 and TRBJ2-1; D uncertain. The CDR3 loop spans 12 amino acids. V shed 10 bases and J shed 5 bases, with 12 bases lying between them. Germline V gene sequence: CDR1 ENHRY, CDR2 SYGVKD. The DNA of the CDR3 is TGTGCCAACGCCCCCCGAGACAATGAGCAGTTCTTC. It translates to CANAPRDNEQFF.

V gene TRBV5-1 combines with J gene TRBJ2-5, with 9 bases aligning to TRBD1. V lost 2 bases and J lost 5; bases outside the gene matches: 7. CDR1 is SGHRS, CDR2 YFSETQ, per germline. CDR3 size: 15 residues. The CDR3 protein is CASSLQGASGETQYF. The CDR3 DNA reads as TGCGCCAGCAGCTTACAGGGGGCCTCGGGGGAGACCCAGTACTTC.

The V and J genes are TRBV7-3 and TRBJ2-3; 8 positions match TRBD2. CDR1 SGHTA and CDR2 FQGTGA come from the germline V gene. With V trimmed by 5 bases and J by 5 bases, 6 bases remained unmatched. The CDR3 runs 14 residues. The CDR3 region is CASSEGLAGDTQYF. The CDR3 DNA is TGTGCCAGCAGCGAAGGCCTAGCGGGAGATACGCAGTATTTT.

The chain couples TRBV6-5 to TRBJ2-6, with 8 bases fitting TRBD1. V trimming: 4 bases; J trimming: 1 base; junction bases outside the gene matches: 6. Germline-derived CDR1 and CDR2 are MNHEY and SVGAGI. The CDR3 contains 17 residues. The CDR3 reads CASSSPGGRSGANVLTF. The CDR3 bases are TGTGCCAGCAGTTCTCCAGGGGGCAGGTCTGGGGCCAACGTCCTGACTTTC.

This clonotype occurred a few times. The CDR3 DNA reads TGTGCCAGCACGCGGGGGCTTCAAGAGACCCAGTACTTC. It codes for CASTRGLQETQYF. The chain couples TRBV12-3 or TRBV12-4 to TRBJ2-5, with D maybe TRBD2 (7 bases). V lost 7 bases and J 2 bases, leaving 11 bases between the germline ends. CDR3 size: 13 residues.

The rearrangement links TRBV7-2 to TRBJ1-1; the D is unclear. The CDR3 totals 15 residues. Germline-derived CDR1 and CDR2 are SGHTA and FQGNSA. V lost 1 base and J 0 bases, leaving 9 bases between the germline ends. The CDR3 loop is CASSLDPSMNTEAFF. The DNA for the CDR3 is TGTGCCAGCAGCTTAGACCCCAGTATGAACACTGAAGCTTTCTTT.

The chain couples TRBV12-3 or TRBV12-4 to TRBJ2-1, with D possibly called TRBD1 or TRBD2 (5 bases each). V gave up 8 bases and J gave up 2 bases, with 13 bases separating them. This CDR3 has 14 residues. CDR3 region: CASLSGTTYNEQFF. DNA of the CDR3: TGTGCCAGCCTGTCCGGGACGACCTACAATGAGCAGTTCTTC.

The V and J genes are TRBV24-1 and TRBJ2-1; unclear D gene. Germline CDR1 is KGHDR and CDR2 is SFDVKD. The CDR3 has 15 residues. V dropped 7 bases and J dropped 0 bases, with 12 bases sitting between them. The CDR3: CATRGEASSYNEQFF. The CDR3 region has the DNA TGTGCCACCAGGGGTGAAGCGAGCTCCTACAATGAGCAGTTCTTC.

This clonotype has only a few counts. The V and J genes are TRBV5-1 and TRBJ2-5; D possibly corresponds to TRBD1 (5 bases). Germline assignment: CDR1 SGHRS and CDR2 YFSETQ. The CDR3 has 17 residues. Trimming pared 2 bases from V and 2 bases from J, leaving 19 bases between. In nucleotides, the CDR3 is TGCGCCAGCAGCTTAAACCCCCGCCAGGGAAGTCAAGAGACCCAGTACTTC. Its translation: CASSLNPRQGSQETQYF. Full variable domain (outside the CDR3, taken from reference TRBV5-1 and TRBJ2-5): KAGVTQTPRYLIKTRGQQVTLSCSPISGHRSVSWYQQTPGQGLQFLFEYFSETQRNKGNFPGRFSGRQFSNSRSEMNVSTLELGDSALYLCASSLNPRQGSQETQYFGPGTRLLVL.

The table lists this clonotype with a few counts. This chain connects TRBV20-1 to TRBJ2-1, with 10 nucleotides matching TRBD2. Per the germline V gene, CDR1 is DFQATT and CDR2 is SNEGSKA (reference sequence). This CDR3 is 15 amino acids long. V dropped 6 bases and J dropped 10; count of bases not matched to a gene: 15. The CDR3 nucleotides are TGCAGTGCCGCACCTAGCGGGAGTAGTACTTGGGAGCAGTTCTTC. Translating gives CSAAPSGSSTWEQFF.

V gene TRBV7-2 combines with J gene TRBJ2-1; D is undetermined. The V and J ends lost 5 bases and 11 bases respectively, with 10 bases between them. CDR3 length equals 11 residues. Looked up from germline, CDR1 is SGHTA and CDR2 is FQGNSA. The CDR3 region is CASSPLEKQFF. In DNA form, the CDR3 reads TGTGCCAGCAGCCCTCTCGAGAAGCAGTTCTTC.

The rearrangement uses TRBV30 and TRBJ1-5; no clear D. V lost 2 bases and J 0 bases, leaving 8 bases between the germline ends. The CDR3 sequence is 14 residues long. The germline V gene has CDR1 GTSNPN and CDR2 SVGIG (reference sequence). The CDR3 DNA reads TGTGCCTGGAGTAACCTCCTTAGCAATCAGCCCCAGCATTTT. It translates to CAWSNLLSNQPQHF.

The V and J genes are TRBV20-1 and TRBJ2-1, with D perhaps matching TRBD1 (6 bases). Germline CDR1 and CDR2: DFQATT and SNEGSKA (reference sequence). The CDR3 is made up of 14 amino acids. Trimming removed 3 bases from V and 0 bases from J, with 9 bases in between. CDR3 sequence reads: CSASIGGSYNEQFF. Here the CDR3 DNA reads TGCAGTGCTAGTATAGGGGGCTCCTACAATGAGCAGTTCTTC.

The chain couples TRBV7-2 to TRBJ2-1; TRBD2 matches at 12 bases. Germline V gene data show CDR1 as SGHTA and CDR2 as FQGNSA. The CDR3 contains 17 residues. J lost 12 bases, V lost 5 bases, and 17 bases had no gene match. The CDR3 bases are TGTGCCAGCAGCCCCTACCGCGGGGGACTAGCGGGCCTAGGGCAGTTCTTC. Protein: CASSPYRGGLAGLGQFF.

Many counts were recorded for this clonotype. A read error may produce the germline difference seen at one junction end. The chain is built from TRBV5-1 and TRBJ2-3; D is possibly TRBD2 (5 bases). Germline values: CDR1 SGHRS, CDR2 YFSETQ. The CDR3 runs to 14 residues. The CDR3 DNA follows: TGTGCCAGCAGCTTAGTTAGCGGCACAGATACGCAGTATTTT. Protein: CASSLVSGTDTQYF.

This clonotype was detected only a few times. The genes are TRBV15 and TRBJ2-7; the D gene is possibly TRBD2 (6 bases). V was shortened by 8 bases and J by 0 bases, with 11 bases between the two germline ends. CDR1 and CDR2 from the germline V gene are LNHNV and YYDKDF (reference sequence). The CDR3 extends over 13 amino acids. The CDR3 protein is CATGTGSSYEQYF. The DNA of the CDR3 is TGTGCCACCGGGACTGGGAGCTCCTACGAGCAGTACTTC.

This chain connects TRBV4-3 to TRBJ2-2; 8 bases agree with TRBD2. Per the germline V gene, CDR1 is LGHNA and CDR2 is YSLEER. With 5 bases clipped from V and 7 bases from J, the junction kept 18 bases outside the gene matches. This CDR3 is built from 18 residues. The CDR3 spells CASSSNPAGGRLDGELFF. The CDR3 DNA reads TGCGCCAGCAGCTCCAACCCCGCAGGCGGGAGGTTAGACGGGGAGCTGTTTTTT.

The gene calls are TRBV20-1 and TRBJ2-5; D possibly matches TRBD1 or TRBD2 (5 bases each). Trimming took off 6 bases at V and 7 bases at J, with 21 bases between the two ends. CDR1 and CDR2 (germline): DFQATT, SNEGSKA (reference sequence). The CDR3 covers 14 residues. CDR3 protein: CSATPGPIEGTQYF. CDR3 DNA sequence: TGCAGTGCGACGCCGGGACCCATCGAGGGGACCCAGTACTTC.

CDR3 bases: TGTGCCAGCAGCGAAAATCCACCGGGACAGCCTTCGGAGACCCAGTACTTC. It is translated as CASSENPPGQPSETQYF. The chain uses TRBV7-2 and TRBJ2-5; 7 bases are shared with TRBD1. Looked up from germline, CDR1 is SGHTA and CDR2 is FQGNSA. CDR3 length: 17 amino acids. J gave up 5 bases and V 5 bases, and 17 bases lay outside the gene matches.

This clonotype was found a few times. V and J are TRBV20-1 and TRBJ2-1; 10 nucleotides align to TRBD2. Germline trimming cut 4 bases from V and 1 base from J; bases unmatched to any gene: 10. Looked up from germline, CDR1 is DFQATT and CDR2 is SNEGSKA (reference sequence). The CDR3 sequence is 17 residues long. The CDR3 DNA sequence: TGCAGTGCTATTGTAGCGGGAGGATCCTTTTCCTACAATGAGCAGTTCTTC. It is translated as CSAIVAGGSFSYNEQFF.

There are a few counts of this clonotype. The chain is built from TRBV20-1 and TRBJ2-1, with TRBD2 matching 14 bases. The germline gives CDR1 DFQATT, CDR2 SNEGSKA (reference sequence). The V gene end was trimmed by 6 bases and the J gene end by 4 bases; junction bases not matched to a gene: 11. The CDR3 has 17 residues. The DNA for the CDR3 is TGCAGTGCCCACTCCGGGACTAGCGGGGGATGGTACAATGAGCAGTTCTTC. Its protein is CSAHSGTSGGWYNEQFF.

This clonotype showed up just a few times. V gene TRBV19 combines with J gene TRBJ2-2, with a possible D match to TRBD1 (6 bases). V was shortened by 7 bases and J by 0 bases, with 9 bases between the two germline ends. The CDR3 contains 14 residues. Germline CDR1 is LNHDA and CDR2 is SQIVND (reference sequence). The CDR3: CASKGTTNTGELFF. The CDR3 DNA reads as TGTGCCAGTAAGGGGACAACGAACACCGGGGAGCTGTTTTTT.

This clonotype was recorded many times. The V call is TRBV9, the J call TRBJ2-1; either TRBD1 or TRBD2 may fit D (5 bases each). V was trimmed by 0 bases and J by 0 bases, leaving 10 bases between them. The germline V gene encodes CDR1 SGDLS and CDR2 YYNGEE. CDR3 size: 16 residues. The CDR3 DNA is TGTGCCAGCAGCGTAGTTGGGGGAAGCTCCTACAATGAGCAGTTCTTC. Translated: CASSVVGGSSYNEQFF.

The chain links TRBV15 to TRBJ2-5; the D gene could be TRBD1 or TRBD2 (5 bases each). V was trimmed by 2 bases and J by 4 bases, leaving 17 bases between them. The length of the CDR3 is 16 residues. Germline V CDR1 and CDR2: LNHNV, YYDKDF (reference sequence). The CDR3 DNA is TGTGCCACCAGCAGAAGGGGTGACTACACCCTAGAGACCCAGTACTTC. Translated: CATSRRGDYTLETQYF.

This clonotype appeared a few times. Written as DNA, the CDR3 is TGTGCCACCAGCAGAGATCCGCTGCTTAGCGGGATTAACACCGGGGAGCTGTTTTTT. It encodes CATSRDPLLSGINTGELFF. This chain uses TRBV15 with TRBJ2-2, with TRBD2 matching over 8 bases. The germline V gene has CDR1 LNHNV and CDR2 YYDKDF (reference sequence). The CDR3 is 19 residues long. Trimming removed 0 bases from V and 2 bases from J; junction bases left unmatched: 11.

This clonotype was observed a handful of times. V gene TRBV6-5 combines with J gene TRBJ2-2; D call uncertain. The CDR3 is 13 amino acids. Trimming removed 4 bases from V and 8 bases from J, with 11 bases in between. Germline V CDR1 and CDR2: MNHEY, SVGAGI. The CDR3 reads CASSSLLGGELFF. The CDR3 bases are TGTGCCAGCAGTTCCCTACTCGGAGGGGAGCTGTTTTTT.

The gene calls are TRBV3-1 and TRBJ2-5; 10 nucleotides align to TRBD2. The CDR3 spans 16 residues. J lost 2 bases, V lost 5 bases, and 8 bases had no gene match. The germline V gene has CDR1 LGHDT and CDR2 YNNKEL (reference sequence). The CDR3 DNA is TGTGCCAGCAGCTCCAGGACTAGCGGACTACAAGAGACCCAGTACTTC. Its protein product is CASSSRTSGLQETQYF.

The table lists this clonotype with a few counts. The rearrangement uses TRBV9 and TRBJ1-1; D remains unclear. The CDR3 is made up of 13 amino acids. Germline assignment: CDR1 SGDLS and CDR2 YYNGEE. Trimming took 0 bases from V and 4 from J, leaving 7 bases between them. The CDR3 sequence: CASSVDPATEAFF. In DNA form, the CDR3 reads TGTGCCAGCAGCGTAGATCCCGCCACTGAAGCTTTCTTT.

V is TRBV7-9 and J is TRBJ2-7; 12 bases are shared with TRBD1. The CDR3 is made up of 14 amino acids. Germline lookup yields CDR1 SEHNR and CDR2 FQNEAQ (reference sequence). V lost 5 bases, J lost 5 bases, and 4 bases stayed unmatched. The CDR3 here is CASSTGTGGNEQYF. CDR3 nucleotide sequence: TGTGCCAGCAGCACGGGGACAGGGGGCAACGAGCAGTACTTC. The entire variable domain, with the rest obtained from reference TRBV7-9 and TRBJ2-7, is as follows: DTGVSQNPRHKITKRGQNVTFRCDPISEHNRLYWYRQTLGQGPEFLTYFQNEAQLEKSRLLSDRFSAERPKGSFSTLEIQRTEQGDSAMYLCASSTGTGGNEQYFGPGTRLTVT.

The chain carries TRBV18 and TRBJ2-4; D is ambiguous. The CDR3 spans 16 residues. CDR1 KGHSH and CDR2 LQKENI come from the germline V gene. Between the trimmed V and J ends, which lost 6 bases and 3 bases, there was a span of 18 bases. CDR3 in DNA: TGTGCCAGCTCCCTCGGGTCGGCTCTGATCAAAAACATTCAGTACTTC. Amino acids: CASSLGSALIKNIQYF.